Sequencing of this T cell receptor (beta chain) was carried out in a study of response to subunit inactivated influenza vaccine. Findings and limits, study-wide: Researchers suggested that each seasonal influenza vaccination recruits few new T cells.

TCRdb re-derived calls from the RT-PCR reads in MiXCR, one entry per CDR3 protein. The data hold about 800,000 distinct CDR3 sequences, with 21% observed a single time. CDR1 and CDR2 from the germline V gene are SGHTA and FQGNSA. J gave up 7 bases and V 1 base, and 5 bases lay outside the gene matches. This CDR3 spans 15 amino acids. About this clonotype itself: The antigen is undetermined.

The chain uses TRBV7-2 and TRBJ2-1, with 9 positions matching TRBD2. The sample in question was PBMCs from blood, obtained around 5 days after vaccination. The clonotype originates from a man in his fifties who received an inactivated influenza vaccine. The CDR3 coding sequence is TGTGCCAGCAGCTTAGGGTCTAGCGGGGTGAATGAGCAGTTCTTC. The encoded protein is CASSLGSSGVNEQFF.